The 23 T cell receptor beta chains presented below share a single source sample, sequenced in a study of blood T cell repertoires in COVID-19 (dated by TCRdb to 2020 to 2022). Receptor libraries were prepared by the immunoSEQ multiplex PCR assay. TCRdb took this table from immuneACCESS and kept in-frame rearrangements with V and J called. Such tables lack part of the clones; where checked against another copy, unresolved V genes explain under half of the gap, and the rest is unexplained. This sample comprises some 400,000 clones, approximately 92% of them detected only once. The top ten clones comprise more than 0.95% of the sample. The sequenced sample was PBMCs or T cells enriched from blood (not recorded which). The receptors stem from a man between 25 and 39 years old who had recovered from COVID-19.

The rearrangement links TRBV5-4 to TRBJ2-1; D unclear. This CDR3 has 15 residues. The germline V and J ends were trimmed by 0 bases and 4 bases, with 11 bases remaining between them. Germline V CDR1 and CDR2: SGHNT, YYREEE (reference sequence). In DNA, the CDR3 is TGTGCCAGCAGCTTGGGACGGGTTCGGTACAATGAGCAGTTCTTC. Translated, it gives CASSLGRVRYNEQFF.

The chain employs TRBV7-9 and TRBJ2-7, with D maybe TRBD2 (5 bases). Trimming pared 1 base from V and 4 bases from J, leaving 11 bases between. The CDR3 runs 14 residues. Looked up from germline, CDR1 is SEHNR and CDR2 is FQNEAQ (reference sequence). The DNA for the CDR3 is TGTGCCAGCAGCTTAGGACTACAGCCGTACGAGCAGTACTTC. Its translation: CASSLGLQPYEQYF.

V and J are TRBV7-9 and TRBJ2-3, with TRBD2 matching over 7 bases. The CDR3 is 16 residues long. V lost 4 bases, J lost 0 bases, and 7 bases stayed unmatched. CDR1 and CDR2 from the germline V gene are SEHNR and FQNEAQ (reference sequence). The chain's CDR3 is CASSWGGGTSTDTQYF. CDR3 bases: TGTGCCAGCAGCTGGGGGGGAGGGACCAGCACAGATACGCAGTATTTT.

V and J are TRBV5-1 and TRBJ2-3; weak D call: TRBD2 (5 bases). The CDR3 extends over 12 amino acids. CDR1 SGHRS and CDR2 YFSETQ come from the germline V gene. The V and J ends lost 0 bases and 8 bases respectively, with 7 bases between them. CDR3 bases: TGCGCCAGCAGCTTGGAAGGAGGTACGCAGTATTTT. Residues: CASSLEGGTQYF.

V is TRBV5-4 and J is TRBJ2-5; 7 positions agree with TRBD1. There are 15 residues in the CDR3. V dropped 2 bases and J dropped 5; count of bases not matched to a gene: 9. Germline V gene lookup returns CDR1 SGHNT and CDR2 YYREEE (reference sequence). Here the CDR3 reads CASSFRQGPGETQYF. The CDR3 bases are TGTGCCAGCAGCTTTAGACAGGGCCCCGGGGAGACCCAGTACTTC.

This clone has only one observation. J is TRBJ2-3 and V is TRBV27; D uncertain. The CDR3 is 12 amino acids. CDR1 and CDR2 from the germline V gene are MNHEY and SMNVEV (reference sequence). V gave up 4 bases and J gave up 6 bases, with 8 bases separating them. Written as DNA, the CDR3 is TGTGCCAGCAGTTCGGCCGGGGATACGCAGTATTTT. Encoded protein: CASSSAGDTQYF.

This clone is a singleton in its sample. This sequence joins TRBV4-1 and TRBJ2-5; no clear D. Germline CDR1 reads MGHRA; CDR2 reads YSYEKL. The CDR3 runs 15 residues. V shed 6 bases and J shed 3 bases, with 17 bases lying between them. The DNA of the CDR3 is TGCGCCAGCAGGCAGACGAGGATCGTTGAAGAGACCCAGTACTTC. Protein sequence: CASRQTRIVEETQYF.

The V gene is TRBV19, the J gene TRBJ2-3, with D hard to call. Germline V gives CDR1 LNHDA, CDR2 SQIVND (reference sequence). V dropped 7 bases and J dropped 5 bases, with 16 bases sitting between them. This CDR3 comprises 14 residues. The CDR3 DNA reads TGTGCCAGTACCATTGGGCCACAAGTAGATACGCAGTATTTT. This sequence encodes CASTIGPQVDTQYF.

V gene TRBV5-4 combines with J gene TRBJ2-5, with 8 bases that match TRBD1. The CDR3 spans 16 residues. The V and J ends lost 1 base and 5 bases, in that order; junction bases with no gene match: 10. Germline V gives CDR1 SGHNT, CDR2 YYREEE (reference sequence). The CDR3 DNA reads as TGTGCCAGCAGCTTGCCCGGGCCAGGGGGCCTGGAGACCCAGTACTTC. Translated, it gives CASSLPGPGGLETQYF.

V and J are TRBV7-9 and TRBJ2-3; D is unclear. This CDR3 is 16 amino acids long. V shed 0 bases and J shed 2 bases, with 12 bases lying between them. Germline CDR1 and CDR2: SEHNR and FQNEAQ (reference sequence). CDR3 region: CASSLALDSLTDTQYF. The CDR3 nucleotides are TGTGCCAGCAGCTTAGCCTTAGACTCCCTCACAGATACGCAGTATTTT.

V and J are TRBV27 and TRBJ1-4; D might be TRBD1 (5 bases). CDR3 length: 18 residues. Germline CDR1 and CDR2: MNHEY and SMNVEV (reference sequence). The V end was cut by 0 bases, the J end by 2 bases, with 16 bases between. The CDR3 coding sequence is TGTGCCAGCAGTTTATCCCGGACACCGTTTGCGACTAATGAAAAACTGTTTTTT. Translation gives CASSLSRTPFATNEKLFF.

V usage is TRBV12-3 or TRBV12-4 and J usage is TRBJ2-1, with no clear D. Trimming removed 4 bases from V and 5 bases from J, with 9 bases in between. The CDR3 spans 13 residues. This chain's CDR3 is CASSSPSDNEQFF. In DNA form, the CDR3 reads TGTGCCAGCAGTTCCCCGAGCGACAATGAGCAGTTCTTC.

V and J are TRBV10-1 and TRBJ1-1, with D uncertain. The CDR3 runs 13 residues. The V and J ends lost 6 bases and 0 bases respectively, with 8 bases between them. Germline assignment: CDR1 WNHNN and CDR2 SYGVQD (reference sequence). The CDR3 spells CASRRLMNTEAFF. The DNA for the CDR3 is TGCGCCAGCAGGAGACTAATGAACACTGAAGCTTTCTTT.

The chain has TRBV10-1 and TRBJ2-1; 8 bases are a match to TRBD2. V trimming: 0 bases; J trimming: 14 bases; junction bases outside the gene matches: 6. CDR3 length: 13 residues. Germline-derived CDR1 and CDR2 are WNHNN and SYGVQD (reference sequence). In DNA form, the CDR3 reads TGCGCCAGCAGTGAGTCGGGACTAGGTTTAAAGTTCTTC. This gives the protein CASSESGLGLKFF.

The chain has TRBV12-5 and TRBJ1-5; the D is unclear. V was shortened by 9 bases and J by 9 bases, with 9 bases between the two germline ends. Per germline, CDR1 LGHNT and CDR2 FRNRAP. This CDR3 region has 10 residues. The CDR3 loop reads CASSPRPQHF. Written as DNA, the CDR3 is TGTGCTAGCTCCCCGAGGCCCCAGCATTTT.

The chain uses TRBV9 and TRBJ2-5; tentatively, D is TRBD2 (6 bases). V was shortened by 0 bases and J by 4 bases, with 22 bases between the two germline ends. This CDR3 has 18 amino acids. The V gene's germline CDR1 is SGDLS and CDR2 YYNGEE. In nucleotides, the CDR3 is TGTGCCAGCAGCGTAGGGGTTTACGGCCAGGGAGGAGGAGAGACCCAGTACTTC. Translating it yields CASSVGVYGQGGGETQYF.

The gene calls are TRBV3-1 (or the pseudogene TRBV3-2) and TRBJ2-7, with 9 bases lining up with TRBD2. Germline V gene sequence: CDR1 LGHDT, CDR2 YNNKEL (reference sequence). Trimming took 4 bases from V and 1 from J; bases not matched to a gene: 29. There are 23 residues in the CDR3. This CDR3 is CASSPPSVTQVNQAGGESYEQYF. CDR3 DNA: TGTGCCAGCAGCCCGCCCTCGGTGACTCAGGTTAATCAAGCGGGAGGTGAATCCTACGAGCAGTACTTC.

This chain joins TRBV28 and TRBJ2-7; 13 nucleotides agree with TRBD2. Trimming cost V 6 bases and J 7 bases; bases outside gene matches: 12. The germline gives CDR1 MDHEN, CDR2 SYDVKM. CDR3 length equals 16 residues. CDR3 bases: TGTGCCAGCAGCCCGAAGACTAGCGGGAGGTCTGGTGAGCAGTACTTC. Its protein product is CASSPKTSGRSGEQYF.

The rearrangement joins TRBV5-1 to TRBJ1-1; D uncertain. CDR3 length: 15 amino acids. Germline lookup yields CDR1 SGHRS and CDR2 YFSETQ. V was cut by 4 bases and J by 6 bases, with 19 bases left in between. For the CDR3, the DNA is TGCGCCAGCAGCCCGGAATGGGGAGGAGAGTCTGAAGCTTTCTTT. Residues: CASSPEWGGESEAFF.

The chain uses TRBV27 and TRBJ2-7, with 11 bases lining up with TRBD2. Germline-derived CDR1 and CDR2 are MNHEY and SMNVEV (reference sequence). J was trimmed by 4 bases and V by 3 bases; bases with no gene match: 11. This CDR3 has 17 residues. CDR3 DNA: TGTGCCAGCAGTTTTAAGGGACTAGCGGCCATCAGTTACGAGCAGTACTTC. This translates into CASSFKGLAAISYEQYF.

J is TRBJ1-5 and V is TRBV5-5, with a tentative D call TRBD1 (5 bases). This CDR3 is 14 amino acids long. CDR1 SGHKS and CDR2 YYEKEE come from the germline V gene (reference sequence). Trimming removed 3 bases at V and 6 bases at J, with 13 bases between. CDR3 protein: CASSWDARGQPQHF. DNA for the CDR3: TGTGCCAGCAGCTGGGACGCGCGGGGTCAGCCCCAGCATTTT.

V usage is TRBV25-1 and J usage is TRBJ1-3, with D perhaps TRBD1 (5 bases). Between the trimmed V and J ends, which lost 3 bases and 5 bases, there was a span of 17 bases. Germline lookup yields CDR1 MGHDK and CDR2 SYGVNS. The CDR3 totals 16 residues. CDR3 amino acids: CASSDEHRTPRNTIYF. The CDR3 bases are TGTGCCAGCAGTGACGAGCACAGGACGCCTCGAAACACCATATATTTT.

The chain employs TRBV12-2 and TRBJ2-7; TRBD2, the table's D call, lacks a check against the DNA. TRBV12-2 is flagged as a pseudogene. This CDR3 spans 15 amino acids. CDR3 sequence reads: CASRLRTSGSYEQYF. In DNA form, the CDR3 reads TGTGCAAGTCGGCTTAGGACTAGCGGGAGCTACGAGCAGTACTTC.